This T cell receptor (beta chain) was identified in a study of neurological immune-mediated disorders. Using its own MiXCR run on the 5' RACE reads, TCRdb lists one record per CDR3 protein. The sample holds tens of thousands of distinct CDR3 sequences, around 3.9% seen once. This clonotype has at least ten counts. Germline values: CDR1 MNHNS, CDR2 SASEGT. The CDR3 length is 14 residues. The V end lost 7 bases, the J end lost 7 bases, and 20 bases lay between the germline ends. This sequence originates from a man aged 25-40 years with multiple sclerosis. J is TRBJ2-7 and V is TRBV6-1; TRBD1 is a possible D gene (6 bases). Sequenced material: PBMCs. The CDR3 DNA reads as TGTGCCAGCACTCCAGATTTGGGGGCGCGAGAGCAGTACTTC. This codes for CASTPDLGAREQYF.